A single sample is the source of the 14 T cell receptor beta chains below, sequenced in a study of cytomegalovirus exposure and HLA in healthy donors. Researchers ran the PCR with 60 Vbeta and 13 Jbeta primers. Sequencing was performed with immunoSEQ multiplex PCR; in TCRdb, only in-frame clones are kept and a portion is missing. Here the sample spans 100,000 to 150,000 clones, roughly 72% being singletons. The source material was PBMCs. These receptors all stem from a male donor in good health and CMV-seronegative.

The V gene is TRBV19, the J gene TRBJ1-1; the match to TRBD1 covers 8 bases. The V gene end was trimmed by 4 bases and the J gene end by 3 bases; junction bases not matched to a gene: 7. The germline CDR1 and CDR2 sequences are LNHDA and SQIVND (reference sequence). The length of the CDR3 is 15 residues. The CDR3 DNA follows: TGTGCCAGTAGTAGCCGCAGGGGGCTGGACACTGAAGCTTTCTTT. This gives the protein CASSSRRGLDTEAFF.

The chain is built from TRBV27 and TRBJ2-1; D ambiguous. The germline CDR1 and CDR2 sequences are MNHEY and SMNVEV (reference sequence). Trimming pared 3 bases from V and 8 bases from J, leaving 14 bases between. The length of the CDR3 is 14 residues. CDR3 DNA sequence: TGTGCCAGCAGTTTGACGGAGAGTCCTGATGAGCAGTTCTTC. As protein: CASSLTESPDEQFF.

The CDR3 region has the DNA TGTGCCTGGAGACCTGCCTTAGCGGGTCTATCCTACAATGAGCAGTTCTTC. This translates into CAWRPALAGLSYNEQFF. The V call is TRBV30, the J call TRBJ2-1; 7 bases are a match to TRBD2. This CDR3 is 17 amino acids long. Trimming at V came to 3 bases and at J to 1 base, leaving 12 bases not matched to a gene. The V gene's germline CDR1 is GTSNPN and CDR2 SVGIG (reference sequence).

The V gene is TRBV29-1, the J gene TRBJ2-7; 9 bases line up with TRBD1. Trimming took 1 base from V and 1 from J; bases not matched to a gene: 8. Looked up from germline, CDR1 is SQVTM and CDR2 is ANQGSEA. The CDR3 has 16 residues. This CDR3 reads CSVEGVIGQGSYEQYF. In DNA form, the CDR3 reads TGCAGCGTTGAAGGGGTTATAGGACAGGGGTCCTACGAGCAGTACTTC.

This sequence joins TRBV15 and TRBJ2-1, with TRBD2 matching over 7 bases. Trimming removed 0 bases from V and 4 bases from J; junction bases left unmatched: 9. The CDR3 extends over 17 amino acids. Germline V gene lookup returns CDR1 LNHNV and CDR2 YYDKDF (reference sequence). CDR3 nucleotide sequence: TGTGCCACCAGCAGAGATCATCCGGGAGGCCCATACAATGAGCAGTTCTTC. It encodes CATSRDHPGGPYNEQFF. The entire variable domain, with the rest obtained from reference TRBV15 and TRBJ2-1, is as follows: DAMVIQNPRYQVTQFGKPVTLSCSQTLNHNVMYWYQQKSSQAPKLLFHYYDKDFNNEADTPDNFQSRRPNTSFCFLDIRSPGLGDTAMYLCATSRDHPGGPYNEQFFGPGTRLTVL.

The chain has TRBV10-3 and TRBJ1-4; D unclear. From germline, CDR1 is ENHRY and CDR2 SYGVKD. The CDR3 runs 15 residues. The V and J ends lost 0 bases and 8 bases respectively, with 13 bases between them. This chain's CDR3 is CAISESLGVREKLFF. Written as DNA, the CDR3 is TGTGCCATCAGTGAGTCGTTGGGAGTTCGGGAAAAACTGTTTTTT.

DNA of the CDR3: TGCGCCAGCAGCTTACTTCGCGGGGGCATCTTTGAAAAACTGTTTTTT. Residues: CASSLLRGGIFEKLFF. V gene TRBV4-3 combines with J gene TRBJ1-4, with a tentative D call TRBD1 (6 bases). Trimming shortened V by 5 bases and J by 7 bases, and 20 bases separated the two germline ends. Germline loops: CDR1 LGHNA, CDR2 YSLEER. This CDR3 is built from 16 residues.

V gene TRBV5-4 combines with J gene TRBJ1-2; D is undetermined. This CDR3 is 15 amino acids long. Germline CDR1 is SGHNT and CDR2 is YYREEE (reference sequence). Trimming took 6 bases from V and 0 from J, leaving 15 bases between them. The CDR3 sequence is CASIPDGSSNYGYTF. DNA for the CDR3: TGTGCCAGCATCCCCGACGGGTCTTCTAACTATGGCTACACCTTC.

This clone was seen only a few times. The CDR3 reads CASSIVSGNQPQHF. The CDR3 bases are TGTGCCAGTAGTATAGTGTCTGGCAATCAGCCCCAGCATTTT. J is TRBJ1-5 and V is TRBV19; D not certain. This CDR3 region has 14 residues. V was trimmed by 1 base and J by 2 bases, leaving 6 bases between them. CDR1 LNHDA and CDR2 SQIVND come from the germline V gene (reference sequence).

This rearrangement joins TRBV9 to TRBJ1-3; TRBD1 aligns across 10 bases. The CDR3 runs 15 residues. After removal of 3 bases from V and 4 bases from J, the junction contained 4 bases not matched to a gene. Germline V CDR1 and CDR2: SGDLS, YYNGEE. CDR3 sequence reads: CASSGTGGSGNTIYF. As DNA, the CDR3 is TGTGCCAGCAGCGGGACAGGGGGGTCGGGAAACACCATATATTTT.

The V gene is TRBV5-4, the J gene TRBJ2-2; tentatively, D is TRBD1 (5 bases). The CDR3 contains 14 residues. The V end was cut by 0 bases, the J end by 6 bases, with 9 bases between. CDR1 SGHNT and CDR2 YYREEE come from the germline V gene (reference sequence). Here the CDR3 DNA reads TGTGCCAGCAGCTTGGTGGCAGGGCCCGGGGAGCTGTTTTTT. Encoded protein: CASSLVAGPGELFF.

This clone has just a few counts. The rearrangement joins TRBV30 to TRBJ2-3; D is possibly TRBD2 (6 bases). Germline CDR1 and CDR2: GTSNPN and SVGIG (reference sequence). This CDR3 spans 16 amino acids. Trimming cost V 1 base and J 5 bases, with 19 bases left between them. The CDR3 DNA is TGTGCCTGGAGTGCAGCCACGGGACTCCACCAAGATACGCAGTATTTT. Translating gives CAWSAATGLHQDTQYF.

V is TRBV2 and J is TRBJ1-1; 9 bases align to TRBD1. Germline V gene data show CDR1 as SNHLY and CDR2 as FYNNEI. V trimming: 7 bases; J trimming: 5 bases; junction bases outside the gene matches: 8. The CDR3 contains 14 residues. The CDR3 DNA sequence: TGTGCCAGCAATGAGCGACAGGGGGGGACTGAAGCTTTCTTT. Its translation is CASNERQGGTEAFF.

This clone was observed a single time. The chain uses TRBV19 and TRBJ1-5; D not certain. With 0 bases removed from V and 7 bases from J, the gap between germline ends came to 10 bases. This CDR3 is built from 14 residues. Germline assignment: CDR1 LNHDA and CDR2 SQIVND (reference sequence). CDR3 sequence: CASSIDQNRQPQHF. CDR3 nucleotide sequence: TGTGCCAGTAGTATAGATCAAAATCGGCAGCCCCAGCATTTT.